A selection of T cell receptor beta chains follows, all from one sample in a study of blood T cell repertoires in COVID-19. The table came from immunoSEQ multiplex PCR; TCRdb's copy has only in-frame clones and leaves some out. The data show about 220,000 clones, approximately 85% seen once. Specimen: peripheral blood. These receptors were collected from a man aged 45 to 65 who had recovered from COVID-19. Both conserved end residues are part of each CDR3. Fields, in order: V gene, clone size, D gene, J gene, CDR3 DNA, CDR3 protein. D genes are given only for firm matches. Part of the rows lack a size; the others show once, few, many or a class for expanded clones.

>TRBV18|few|TRBD1|TRBJ2-3
TGTGCCAGCTCACAGGACAGGGGGGGCGGCACAGATACGCAGTATTTT
CASSQDRGGGTDTQYF
>TRBV27|NA|NA|TRBJ2-7
TGTGCCAGCAGTTTCGTGACTGGGTTTGAAGAGTACTTC
CASSFVTGFEEYF
>TRBV29-1|NA|NA|TRBJ2-7
TGCAGCGTCCTACAGTACGAGCAGTACTTC
CSVLQYEQYF
>TRBV18|NA|TRBD2|TRBJ2-2
TGTGCCAGCTCACCTCAACAGGCGACTAGCGGGACAGGGACCGGGGAGCTGTTTTTT
CASSPQQATSGTGTGELFF
>TRBV4-1|NA|NA|TRBJ1-2
TGCGCCAGCAGCCGGGGGGTAGGCTACACCTTC
CASSRGVGYTF
>TRBV7-9|NA|NA|TRBJ1-4
TGTGCCAGCAGCCCAGGATTCGGGGAGAAGGAAAAACTGTTTTTT
CASSPGFGEKEKLFF
>TRBV28|NA|TRBD1|TRBJ2-3
TGTGCCAGCAGGACAGGGGGCCGGGATACGCAGTATTTT
CASRTGGRDTQYF
>TRBV19|NA|TRBD2|TRBJ2-1
TGTGCCAGTAGTACTGCTGGTCTAGCGGTCCACAATGAGCAGTTCTTC
CASSTAGLAVHNEQFF
>TRBV6-6|NA|NA|TRBJ1-4
TGTGCCAGCAGTTACACAGAAAAACTGTTTTTT
CASSYTEKLFF
>TRBV19|NA|TRBD1|TRBJ1-4
TGTGCCAGTAACATGCGGACAGGGAATGAAAAACTGTTTTTT
CASNMRTGNEKLFF
>TRBV19|NA|TRBD1|TRBJ2-2
TGTGCCAGTACCCCCTGGGGGACAGGGAACACCGGGGAGCTGTTTTTT
CASTPWGTGNTGELFF
>TRBV7-9|many|NA|TRBJ2-2
TGTGCCAGCAGCTTAGCGTACAGCCTCAACACCGGGGAGCTGTTTTTT
CASSLAYSLNTGELFF
>TRBV7-9|NA|TRBD1|TRBJ1-3
TGTGCCAGCAGCTTAGCGGGACAGTACTCTGGAAACACCATATATTTT
CASSLAGQYSGNTIYF
>TRBV28|NA|NA|TRBJ2-2
TGTGCCAGCAGTCCGGGGTCTGTCGCGGCCGGGGAGCTGTTTTTT
CASSPGSVAAGELFF
>TRBV27|NA|NA|TRBJ1-4
TGTGCCAGCAGGCGGACAGTGACTGAAAAACTGTTTTTT
CASRRTVTEKLFF
>TRBV19|NA|TRBD1|TRBJ2-7
TGTGCCAGTAGTCCCGGACAGGGGAGCTCCTACGAGCAGTACTTC
CASSPGQGSSYEQYF
>TRBV6-1|NA|NA|TRBJ1-1
TGTGCCAGCAGAACCACCCGGGGGGACACTGAAGCTTTCTTT
CASRTTRGDTEAFF
>TRBV5-6|few|TRBD2|TRBJ2-7
TGTGCCAGCAGCCCCTCTAGGCTAGCGGGGTTAACCTACGAGCAGTACTTC
CASSPSRLAGLTYEQYF
>TRBV3-1/TRBV3-2|few|NA|TRBJ1-6
TGTGCCAGCAGCCAAGGGACGACTCACAGGGACTATAATTCACCCCTCCACTTT
CASSQGTTHRDYNSPLHF
>TRBV5-1|NA|TRBD1|TRBJ1-1
TGCGCCAGCAGCCAAGGACAGGCTATTGAAGCTTTCTTT
CASSQGQAIEAFF
>TRBV5-1|NA|TRBD1|TRBJ1-1
TGCGCCAGCAGCGTACCGGGACAGGTGTCTGAAGCTTTCTTT
CASSVPGQVSEAFF
>TRBV29-1|NA|TRBD2|TRBJ2-7
TGCAGCGTTCGGACTAGCGGGAGTATCGAGCAGTACTTC
CSVRTSGSIEQYF
>TRBV9|NA|TRBD1|TRBJ1-5
TGTGCCAGCAGCGTCGACGGGACAGGCAATCAGCCCCAGCATTTT
CASSVDGTGNQPQHF
>TRBV7-9|NA|TRBD1|TRBJ2-5
TGTGCCAGCAGCTTACGACAGGGGCTGGGAGAGACCCAGTACTTC
CASSLRQGLGETQYF
>TRBV21-1|few|NA|TRBJ2-7
TGTGCCAGCAGCAAACGGGGGCTAGCGGACTCCTACGAGCAGTACTTC
CASSKRGLADSYEQYF
>TRBV30|few|TRBD1|TRBJ1-5
TGTGCCTGGAGCACAGGGGGCCCTCAGCCCCAGCATTTT
CAWSTGGPQPQHF
>TRBV19|NA|NA|TRBJ2-7
TGTGCCAGTAGTTTTCAGGGCGGAACCTACGAGCAGTACTTC
CASSFQGGTYEQYF
>TRBV30|NA|NA|TRBJ1-5
TGTGCCTGGAGTTTGGGGACTTATCAGCCCCAGCATTTT
CAWSLGTYQPQHF
>TRBV28|once|TRBD1|TRBJ1-1
TGTGCCAGCAGCCGATCCGGGACAGGCCCCGAAGCTTTCTTT
CASSRSGTGPEAFF
>TRBV7-8|NA|NA|TRBJ2-1
TGTGCCAGCAGCTTAGTAACAGGACAGAACCCCTACAATGAGCAGTTCTTC
CASSLVTGQNPYNEQFF
>TRBV13|NA|NA|TRBJ2-7
TGTGCCAGCAGCCTTACTACCGACAGCCCCCGCGAGCAGTACTTC
CASSLTTDSPREQYF
>TRBV30|NA|TRBD2|TRBJ2-5
TGTGCCTGGAGTTTAGACGGGAGGGTTAGGGAGACCCAGTACTTC
CAWSLDGRVRETQYF
>TRBV2|few|TRBD1|TRBJ1-5
TGTGCCAGCACCAGAGACAGGGGGCTCGGTCAGCCCCAGCATTTT
CASTRDRGLGQPQHF
>TRBV28|NA|TRBD2|TRBJ2-1
TGTGCCAGCCGCACTAGCGGGGGAGGGACGGACAATGAGCAGTTCTTC
CASRTSGGGTDNEQFF
>TRBV19|NA|TRBD2|TRBJ2-7
TGTGCCAGTAGTTCCTATAGCGGGGGCTCCTACGAGCAGTACTTC
CASSSYSGGSYEQYF
>TRBV19|NA|NA|TRBJ2-3
TGTGCCAGTAAAAGTCTGGGCTCAGATACGCAGTATTTT
CASKSLGSDTQYF
>TRBV5-1|NA|NA|TRBJ1-3
TGCGCCAGCAGCTTGGGGGCAGGGGCCAACTCTGGAAACACCATATATTTT
CASSLGAGANSGNTIYF
>TRBV4-2|NA|TRBD2|TRBJ2-4
TGTGCCAGCAGCCAAGGGCGGGAGGAACCAGCCAAAAACATTCAGTACTTC
CASSQGREEPAKNIQYF
>TRBV7-8|NA|TRBD2|TRBJ2-3
TGTGCCAGCAGTCGACTAGCGGGAGTGACAGATACGCAGTATTTT
CASSRLAGVTDTQYF
>TRBV30|once|NA|TRBJ2-7
TGTGCCTGGAGTGTCGGGCAGGGCCTCTACGAGCAGTACTTC
CAWSVGQGLYEQYF
>TRBV7-9|NA|TRBD1|TRBJ2-7
TGTGCCAGCAGCAAACCGGGACAGGGCCAGAAGCAGTACTTC
CASSKPGQGQKQYF
>TRBV2|NA|TRBD1|TRBJ2-5
TGTGCCAGCAGTGCGGACAGGGGGCTTGAGACCCAGTACTTC
CASSADRGLETQYF
>TRBV28|NA|NA|TRBJ2-2
TGTGCCAGCAGTTTTAAGCGGGTCGCTTCCGGGGAGCTGTTTTTT
CASSFKRVASGELFF
>TRBV7-2|NA|NA|TRBJ1-5
TGTGCCAGCAGCATGAGCCGGACGGCGGGGCCCCAGCATTTT
CASSMSRTAGPQHF